A single sample is the source of the 23 T cell receptor beta chains below, sequenced in a study of patients and donors after allogeneic stem cell transplantation. TCRdb reprocessed the RT-PCR reads via MiXCR and lists one record per CDR3 protein. This sample has approximately 150,000 distinct CDR3 sequences, with 20% to 25% found just once. Specimen: blood, either unsorted or a sorted T cell fraction (not recorded which). Receptors were obtained from a human donor who was either an allogeneic HSCT recipient or a stem cell or donor lymphocyte infusion donor (not recorded which). It is not recorded whose cells these are; they may come from a transplant donor.

This clonotype was seen a single time. The V and J genes are TRBV20-1 and TRBJ1-5, with D possibly TRBD1 on 6 matching bases. The length of the CDR3 is 14 residues. The V gene lost 0 bases and the J gene lost 4 bases, with 10 bases spanning the gap. Germline values: CDR1 DFQATT, CDR2 SNEGSKA (reference sequence). In DNA, the CDR3 is TGCAGTGCTAGAGATCGGGGGCGGAATCAGCCCCAGCATTTT. Its protein product is CSARDRGRNQPQHF.

The chain employs TRBV9 and TRBJ1-3, with 9 nucleotides matching TRBD1. With V trimmed by 3 bases and J by 6 bases, 16 bases remained unmatched. Germline V CDR1 and CDR2: SGDLS, YYNGEE. The CDR3 has 18 residues. The CDR3 bases are TGTGCCAGCAGCGCAAATCCCGTGAAACAGGGGGCGGAAAACACCATATATTTT. This translates into CASSANPVKQGAENTIYF.

This clonotype has only a few counts. This chain links TRBV29-1 with TRBJ1-1, with a tentative D call TRBD1 (6 bases). Looked up from germline, CDR1 is SQVTM and CDR2 is ANQGSEA. This CDR3 spans 15 amino acids. Trimming took off 3 bases at V and 0 bases at J, with 14 bases between the two ends. The CDR3 protein is CSVDRGPYMNTEAFF. The CDR3 coding sequence is TGCAGCGTTGACAGGGGCCCCTACATGAACACTGAAGCTTTCTTT.

This clonotype occurred a few times. This rearrangement joins TRBV20-1 to TRBJ1-1, with D perhaps matching TRBD1 (6 bases). Germline V CDR1 and CDR2: DFQATT, SNEGSKA (reference sequence). Trimming took off 5 bases at V and 1 base at J, with 17 bases between the two ends. CDR3 size: 15 residues. CDR3 nucleotides: TGCAGTGCTGCATACCACAGGGTCTGGAACACTGAAGCTTTCTTT. This translates into CSAAYHRVWNTEAFF.

The chain has TRBV18 and TRBJ1-6, with D hard to call. The CDR3 sequence is 14 residues long. The V and J ends lost 2 bases and 9 bases respectively, with 11 bases between them. Germline CDR1 is KGHSH and CDR2 is LQKENI. The CDR3 reads CASSPRYDASPLHF. For the CDR3, the DNA is TGTGCCAGCTCACCAAGATACGACGCTTCACCCCTCCACTTT.

In its sample, this clonotype was seen a few times. The chain couples TRBV7-8 to TRBJ2-1, with 8 bases lining up with TRBD2. The CDR3 extends over 16 amino acids. The germline CDR1 and CDR2 sequences are SGHVS and FQNEAQ. The junction had 8 bases not matched to a gene; V was cut back by 3 bases and J by 4 bases. The CDR3 here is CASSLSGLGFYNEQFF. The CDR3 DNA follows: TGTGCCAGCAGCTTGTCGGGACTAGGTTTTTACAATGAGCAGTTCTTC.

The chain couples TRBV4-3 to TRBJ2-3; the D gene is possibly TRBD1 (6 bases). The CDR3 is made up of 18 amino acids. The V and J ends lost 5 bases and 2 bases respectively, with 23 bases between them. CDR1 LGHNA and CDR2 YSLEER come from the germline V gene. The CDR3: CASSYYSTGTPNTDTQYF. The CDR3 nucleotides are TGCGCCAGCAGCTACTACTCAACCGGGACACCCAACACAGATACGCAGTATTTT.

This clonotype was seen repeatedly, ten times or more. This chain connects TRBV7-2 to TRBJ1-6; D is uncertain. V was shortened by 5 bases and J by 11 bases, with 10 bases between the two germline ends. Germline CDR1 SGHTA, CDR2 FQGNSA. The CDR3 loop spans 12 amino acids. CDR3 protein: CASSLVLAPLHF. CDR3 nucleotide sequence: TGTGCCAGCAGCCTCGTTTTAGCACCCCTCCACTTT.

This clonotype was counted only a few times. The V gene is TRBV12-3 or TRBV12-4, the J gene TRBJ1-2, with 9 bases aligning to TRBD1. The CDR3 runs to 14 residues. Trimming at V came to 5 bases and at J to 4 bases, leaving 5 bases not matched to a gene. The CDR3 sequence is CASSIQGAGYGYTF. The CDR3 bases are TGTGCCAGCAGTATACAGGGGGCAGGCTATGGCTACACCTTC.

V gene TRBV12-3 or TRBV12-4 combines with J gene TRBJ2-6; D is ambiguous. This CDR3 spans 13 amino acids. V lost 3 bases to trimming and J lost 4 bases, with 4 bases between them. This chain's CDR3 is CASSFPGANVLTF. The CDR3 DNA reads TGTGCCAGCAGTTTCCCCGGGGCCAACGTCCTGACTTTC.

V usage is TRBV27 and J usage is TRBJ1-1, with D tentatively TRBD1 (6 bases). The CDR3 loop spans 15 amino acids. Germline V gives CDR1 MNHEY, CDR2 SMNVEV (reference sequence). V lost 6 bases to trimming and J lost 4 bases, with 18 bases between them. The CDR3 sequence: CASRPYRGGRTEAFF. Here the CDR3 DNA reads TGTGCCAGCAGACCCTACCGGGGGGGGCGCACTGAAGCTTTCTTT.

Only a few counts were recorded for this clonotype. The chain joins TRBV4-3 to TRBJ2-3, with D possibly being TRBD1 or TRBD2 (6 bases each). Per germline, CDR1 LGHNA and CDR2 YSLEER. V was shortened by 4 bases and J by 6 bases, with 20 bases between the two germline ends. CDR3 length equals 16 residues. CDR3 region: CASSLQYRAGGDTQYF. For the CDR3, the DNA is TGCGCCAGCAGCCTACAATACAGGGCCGGAGGGGATACGCAGTATTTT.

The chain recombines TRBV19 with TRBJ2-1; 8 bases agree with TRBD1. Germline V gene data show CDR1 as LNHDA and CDR2 as SQIVND (reference sequence). Trimming cost V 9 bases and J 5 bases; bases outside gene matches: 12. The CDR3 totals 15 residues. The CDR3 protein is CASLDRGQSDNEQFF. CDR3 sequence (DNA): TGTGCCAGCCTAGACAGGGGCCAGTCGGACAATGAGCAGTTCTTC.

The chain has TRBV15 and TRBJ2-2; no definite D call. The CDR3 has 12 residues. CDR1 and CDR2 (germline): LNHNV, YYDKDF (reference sequence). Deletions cut 3 bases from V and 13 bases from J, with 12 bases between. The CDR3 protein is CATSREPELLFF. Written as DNA, the CDR3 is TGTGCCACCAGCAGGGAACCCGAGCTGCTGTTTTTT.

This clonotype came up a few times. The rearrangement links TRBV7-2 to TRBJ2-3; 9 bases fit TRBD2. Trimming removed 6 bases from V and 2 bases from J; junction bases left unmatched: 3. The CDR3 has 14 amino acids. Germline V gene sequence: CDR1 SGHTA, CDR2 FQGNSA. CDR3 coding DNA: TGTGCCAGCAGATGGACTAGCGACACAGATACGCAGTATTTT. Translating it yields CASRWTSDTDTQYF.

The V gene is TRBV27, the J gene TRBJ2-5, with D possibly being TRBD2 (6 bases). This CDR3 is 15 amino acids long. Germline CDR1 reads MNHEY; CDR2 reads SMNVEV (reference sequence). Trimming cost V 3 bases and J 5 bases, with 16 bases left between them. The chain's CDR3 is CASSFFTSPPETQYF. CDR3 nucleotide sequence: TGTGCCAGCAGTTTTTTCACTAGCCCCCCCGAGACCCAGTACTTC.

This clonotype was recorded a few times. The chain links TRBV5-1 to TRBJ2-2; D is ambiguous. The CDR3 is 13 residues long. Germline CDR1 and CDR2: SGHRS and YFSETQ. The V end lost 3 bases, the J end lost 11 bases, and 14 bases lay between the germline ends. The CDR3 loop reads CASSSFLSPELFF. CDR3 DNA: TGCGCCAGCAGCTCGTTTCTTTCCCCCGAGCTGTTTTTT.

This clonotype was recorded a few times. The chain links TRBV7-9 to TRBJ1-5; D is ambiguous. This CDR3 is built from 15 residues. V lost 1 base and J 4 bases, leaving 11 bases between the germline ends. Germline V gives CDR1 SEHNR, CDR2 FQNEAQ (reference sequence). The CDR3 spells CASSLVGLENQPQHF. CDR3 sequence (DNA): TGTGCCAGCAGCTTAGTAGGTTTGGAAAATCAGCCCCAGCATTTT. The whole variable domain, filled in from reference TRBV7-9 and TRBJ1-5, reads DTGVSQNPRHKITKRGQNVTFRCDPISEHNRLYWYRQTLGQGPEFLTYFQNEAQLEKSRLLSDRFSAERPKGSFSTLEIQRTEQGDSAMYLCASSLVGLENQPQHFGDGTRLSIL.

In its sample, this clonotype was seen a few times. This chain connects TRBV4-2 to TRBJ1-2; 9 bases line up with TRBD1. V trimming: 1 base; J trimming: 8 bases; junction bases outside the gene matches: 11. CDR3 length: 16 amino acids. Per the germline V gene, CDR1 is LGHNA and CDR2 is YNFKEQ. DNA of the CDR3: TGTGCCAGCAGCCAAGCCCATATGGGGACAGGGACGGGCTACACCTTC. Its translation: CASSQAHMGTGTGYTF.

This clonotype has only a few counts. The chain employs TRBV20-1 and TRBJ2-1, with a tentative D call TRBD1 (7 bases). The CDR3 is made up of 16 amino acids. The V end lost 5 bases, the J end lost 9 bases, and 26 bases lay between the germline ends. Per the germline V gene, CDR1 is DFQATT and CDR2 is SNEGSKA (reference sequence). The CDR3 sequence: CSASLKTGRILAEQFF. The CDR3 coding sequence is TGCAGTGCTTCCCTGAAGACAGGGAGGATTTTGGCTGAGCAGTTCTTC.

This clonotype was found a few times. This chain connects TRBV2 to TRBJ2-5; maybe TRBD2 (6 bases). This CDR3 contains 14 residues. V was trimmed by 5 bases and J by 5 bases, leaving 15 bases between them. Germline V gene lookup returns CDR1 SNHLY and CDR2 FYNNEI. The CDR3 DNA sequence: TGTGCCAGCAGTTCAGGTAGCGGAATGGAGACCCAGTACTTC. It specifies CASSSGSGMETQYF. The full variable domain, completed using reference TRBV2 and TRBJ2-5, is EPEVTQTPSHQVTQMGQEVILRCVPISNHLYFYWYRQILGQKVEFLVSFYNNEISEKSEIFDDQFSVERPDGSNFTLKIRSTKLEDSAMYFCASSSGSGMETQYFGPGTRLLVL.

This clonotype occurred a few times. The CDR3 sequence: CASFRTQYF. Written as DNA, the CDR3 is TGTGCCAGCTTTCGGACCCAGTACTTC. The chain carries TRBV9 and TRBJ2-5; D unclear. The V gene's germline CDR1 is SGDLS and CDR2 YYNGEE. This CDR3 has 9 amino acids. Trimming pared 7 bases from V and 7 bases from J, leaving 5 bases between.

This chain joins TRBV4-3 and TRBJ2-1; D remains ambiguous. V was pared by 0 bases and J by 8 bases, with 11 bases between. The CDR3 loop spans 14 amino acids. Germline V lookup: CDR1 LGHNA, CDR2 YSLEER. Written as DNA, the CDR3 is TGCGCCAGCAGCCAAGAGTTCCTCGTCGATGAGCAGTTCTTC. Protein sequence: CASSQEFLVDEQFF.